This is a list of T cell receptor beta chains from one sample in a study of OX40 agonist ivuxolimab in advanced cancers. Only in-frame clones appear in the TCRdb table, and some are missing; sequencing was by immunoSEQ multiplex PCR. The sample consists of fewer than 50,000 clones, less than 90% of them appearing once. The input for sequencing was CD4+ or CD8+ T cells sorted from blood, taken in a trial of the OX40 agonist ivuxolimab. The source of these receptors is an adult with an advanced solid tumor such as melanoma, head and neck, liver or kidney cancer. CDR3s include the opening cysteine and the closing phenylalanine or tryptophan. D genes are given only for firm matches.

v_gene,d_gene,j_gene,CDR3aa
TRBV7-3,NA,TRBJ2-6,CASSSGPGANVLTF
TRBV7-2,TRBD2,TRBJ2-3,CASSLGGGGRSTDTQYF
TRBV18,TRBD1,TRBJ2-1,CASSLRQGSYNEQFF
TRBV7-8,NA,TRBJ2-1,CASSPGLDEQFF
TRBV2,NA,TRBJ1-2,CASSDGYYGYTF
TRBV29-1,TRBD2,TRBJ2-3,CSVISGSSDTQYF
TRBV19,TRBD1,TRBJ2-3,CASGTGTWGSTDTQYF
TRBV6-5,TRBD1,TRBJ1-5,CATGQGVNQPQHF
TRBV18,NA,TRBJ1-1,CASSPSRQQTNTEAFF
TRBV6-1,NA,TRBJ2-7,CASIRPGREAYEQYF
TRBV19,NA,TRBJ2-7,CASSTSMTYEQYF
TRBV9,NA,TRBJ2-2,CASTPGGELFF
TRBV28,NA,TRBJ2-2,CASSLDSRELFF
TRBV18,NA,TRBJ2-7,CASSLETYEQYF
TRBV27,TRBD1,TRBJ2-3,CASSTRQGGTDTQYF
TRBV7-9,TRBD2,TRBJ2-7,CASSSQGTSGYEQYF
TRBV10-3,NA,TRBJ2-7,CAISLGSYYEQYF
TRBV6-6,NA,TRBJ2-7,CASSWGSSEGYEQYF
TRBV9,TRBD1,TRBJ2-5,CASSAEGGGGETQYF
TRBV19,NA,TRBJ1-3,CASNKGSGNTIYF
TRBV2,TRBD1,TRBJ2-3,CASNRGSDTQYF
TRBV29-1,NA,TRBJ1-2,CSVEGAGRAYGYTF
TRBV7-3,TRBD2,TRBJ2-1,CASAGREGEQFF
TRBV29-1,NA,TRBJ1-5,CSVQDSNQPQHF
TRBV6-1,NA,TRBJ2-5,CASSERTAGRETQYF
TRBV7-9,NA,TRBJ1-2,CASSSLPGTGYTF
TRBV7-9,NA,TRBJ2-1,CASSLAGSRNEQFF
TRBV27,TRBD1,TRBJ2-3,CASSRRGRETDTQYF